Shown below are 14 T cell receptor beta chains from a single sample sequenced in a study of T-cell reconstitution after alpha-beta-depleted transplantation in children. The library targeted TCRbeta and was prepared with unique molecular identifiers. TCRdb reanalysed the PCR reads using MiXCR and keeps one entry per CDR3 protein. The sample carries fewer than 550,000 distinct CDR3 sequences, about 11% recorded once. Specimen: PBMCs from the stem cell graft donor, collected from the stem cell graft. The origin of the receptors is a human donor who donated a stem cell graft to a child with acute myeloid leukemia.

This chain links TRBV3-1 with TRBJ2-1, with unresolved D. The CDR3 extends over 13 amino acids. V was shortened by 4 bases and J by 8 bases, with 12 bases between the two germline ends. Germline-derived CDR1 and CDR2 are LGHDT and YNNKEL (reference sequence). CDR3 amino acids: CASSLKVFHEQFF. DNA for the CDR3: TGTGCCAGCAGCCTAAAGGTATTCCATGAGCAGTTCTTC.

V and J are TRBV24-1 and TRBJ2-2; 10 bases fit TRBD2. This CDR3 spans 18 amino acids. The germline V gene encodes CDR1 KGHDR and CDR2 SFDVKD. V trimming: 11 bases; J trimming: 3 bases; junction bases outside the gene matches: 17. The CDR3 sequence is CASRCPLAGDVDTGELFF. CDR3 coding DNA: TGTGCCAGCCGGTGTCCCCTAGCGGGAGACGTGGACACCGGGGAGCTGTTTTTT.

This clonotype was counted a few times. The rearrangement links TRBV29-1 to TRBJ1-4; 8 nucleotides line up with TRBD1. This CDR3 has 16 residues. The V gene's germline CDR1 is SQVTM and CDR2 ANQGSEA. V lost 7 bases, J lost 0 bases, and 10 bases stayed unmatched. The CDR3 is CSATGTGGSTNEKLFF. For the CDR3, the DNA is TGCAGCGCCACCGGGACAGGAGGCTCAACTAATGAAAAACTGTTTTTT.

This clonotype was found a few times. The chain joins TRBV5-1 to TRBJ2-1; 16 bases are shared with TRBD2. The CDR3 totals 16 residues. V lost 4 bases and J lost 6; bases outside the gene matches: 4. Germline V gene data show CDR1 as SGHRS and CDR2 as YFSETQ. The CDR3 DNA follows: TGCGCCAGCAGCACGGGACTAGCGGGAGGGGGCAATGAGCAGTTCTTC. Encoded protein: CASSTGLAGGGNEQFF.

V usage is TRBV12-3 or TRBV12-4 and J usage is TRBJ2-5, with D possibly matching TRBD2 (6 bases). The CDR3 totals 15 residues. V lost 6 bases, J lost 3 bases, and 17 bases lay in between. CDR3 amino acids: CASSDTGLLEETQYF. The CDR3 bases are TGTGCCAGCAGCGATACCGGACTACTCGAAGAGACCCAGTACTTC.

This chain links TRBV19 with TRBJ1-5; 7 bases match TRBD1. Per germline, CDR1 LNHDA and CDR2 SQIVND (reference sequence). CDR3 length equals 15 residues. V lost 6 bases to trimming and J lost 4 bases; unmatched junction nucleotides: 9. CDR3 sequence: CASSNRGTPNQPQHF. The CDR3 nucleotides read TGTGCCAGTAGCAACAGGGGAACTCCGAATCAGCCCCAGCATTTT. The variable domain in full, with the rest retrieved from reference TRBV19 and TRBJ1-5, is DGGITQSPKYLFRKEGQNVTLSCEQNLNHDAMYWYRQDPGQGLRLIYYSQIVNDFQKGDIAEGYSVSREKKESFPLTVTSAQKNPTAFYLCASSNRGTPNQPQHFGDGTRLSIL.

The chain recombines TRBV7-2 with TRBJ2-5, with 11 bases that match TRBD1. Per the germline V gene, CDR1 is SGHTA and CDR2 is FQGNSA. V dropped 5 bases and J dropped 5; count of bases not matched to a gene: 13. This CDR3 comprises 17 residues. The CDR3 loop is CASSPFPGTGGRETQYF. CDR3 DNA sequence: TGTGCCAGCAGCCCATTCCCCGGGACAGGGGGGCGCGAGACCCAGTACTTC. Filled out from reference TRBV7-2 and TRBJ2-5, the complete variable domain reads GAGVSQSPSNKVTEKGKDVELRCDPISGHTALYWYRQSLGQGLEFLIYFQGNSAPDKSGLPSDRFSAERTGGSVSTLTIQRTQQEDSAVYLCASSPFPGTGGRETQYFGPGTRLLVL.

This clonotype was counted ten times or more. Written as DNA, the CDR3 is TGCGCCAGCAGCTTGGGACTAGCGGGAGATGAGCAGTTCTTC. Translation: CASSLGLAGDEQFF. The chain recombines TRBV5-1 with TRBJ2-1; 12 bases are shared with TRBD2. J was trimmed by 8 bases and V by 0 bases; bases with no gene match: 0. CDR3 length: 14 residues. The germline V gene encodes CDR1 SGHRS and CDR2 YFSETQ.

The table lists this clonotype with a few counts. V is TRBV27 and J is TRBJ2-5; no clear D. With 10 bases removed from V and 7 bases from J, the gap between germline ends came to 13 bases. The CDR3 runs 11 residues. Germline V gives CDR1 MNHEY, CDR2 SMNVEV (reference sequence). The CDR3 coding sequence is TGTGCCACCAAGAAGGACGGGACCCAGTACTTC. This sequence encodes CATKKDGTQYF.

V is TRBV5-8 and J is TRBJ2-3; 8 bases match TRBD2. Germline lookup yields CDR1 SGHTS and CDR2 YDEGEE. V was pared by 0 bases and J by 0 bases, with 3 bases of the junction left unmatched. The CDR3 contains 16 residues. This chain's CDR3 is CASSLGAGGSTDTQYF. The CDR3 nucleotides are TGTGCCAGCAGCTTGGGCGCGGGGGGCAGCACAGATACGCAGTATTTT.

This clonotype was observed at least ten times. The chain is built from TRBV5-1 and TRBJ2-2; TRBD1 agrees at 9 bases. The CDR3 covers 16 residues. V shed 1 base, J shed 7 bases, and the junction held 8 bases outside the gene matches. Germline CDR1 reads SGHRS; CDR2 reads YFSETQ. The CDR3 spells CASSLSGQGLVGELFF. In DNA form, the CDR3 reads TGCGCCAGCAGCTTGTCGGGACAGGGCTTGGTCGGGGAGCTGTTTTTT.

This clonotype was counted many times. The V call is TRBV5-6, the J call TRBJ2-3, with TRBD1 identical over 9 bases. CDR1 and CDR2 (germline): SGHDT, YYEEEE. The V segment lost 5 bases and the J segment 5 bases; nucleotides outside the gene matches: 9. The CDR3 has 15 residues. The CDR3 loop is CASRPRDREVDTQYF. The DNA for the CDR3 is TGTGCCAGCAGACCCCGGGACAGGGAGGTAGATACGCAGTATTTT.

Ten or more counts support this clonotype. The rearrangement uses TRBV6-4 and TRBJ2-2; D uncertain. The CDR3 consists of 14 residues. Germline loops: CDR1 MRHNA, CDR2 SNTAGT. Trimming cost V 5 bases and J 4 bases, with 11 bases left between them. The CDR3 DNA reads TGTGCCAGCAGTATTGATCCCACCACCGGGGAGCTGTTTTTT. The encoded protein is CASSIDPTTGELFF.

The CDR3 DNA sequence: TGTGCCAGCAGCTCGGGACTGCAGGATGAGCAGTTCTTC. It specifies CASSSGLQDEQFF. The chain joins TRBV5-6 to TRBJ2-1; D might be TRBD2 (6 bases). CDR1 is SGHDT and CDR2 is YYEEEE in the germline V gene. The CDR3 has 13 residues. The V gene lost 3 bases and the J gene lost 8 bases, with 12 bases spanning the gap.